The clone carrying this TCR beta chain was counted only a few times. Hyperthyroidism patients were newly diagnosed, had disease duration under 2 months, and were aged 18 to 65 years. Amplification targeted TCR beta CDR3 regions from RNA transcripts. First-round RT-PCR of the TCR CDR3 relied on the HTBI primer set. TCRdb used MiXCR to reprocess the multiplex PCR reads, holding one entry per CDR3 protein. The sample has over 650,000 distinct CDR3 sequences; roughly 15% are singletons. This record belongs to a study of T cells in Graves' hyperthyroidism and ophthalmopathy. V lost 7 bases, J lost 4 bases, and 13 bases lay in between. The CDR3 runs 13 residues. CDR1 ENHRY and CDR2 SYGVKD come from the germline V gene.

The TCR was taken from a man between 18 and 29 years old with Graves' hyperthyroidism. Sequenced material: blood. The gene calls are TRBV10-3 and TRBJ1-2; D ambiguous. The CDR3 reads CAITPTDAYGYTF. Written as DNA, the CDR3 is TGTGCCATCACCCCCACAGATGCCTATGGCTACACCTTC.